This T cell receptor (beta chain) was documented in a study of response to subunit inactivated influenza vaccine. The length of the CDR3 is 16 residues. Trimming took 6 bases from V and 0 from J, leaving 15 bases between them. MiXCR was run by TCRdb on the RT-PCR reads, yielding one entry per CDR3 protein. The sample has around 760,000 distinct CDR3 sequences, about 14% seen once; the top ten hold 5.5% to 7%. This clonotype was found a few times. V gene TRBV12-3 or TRBV12-4 combines with J gene TRBJ1-3, with a weak D call TRBD1 (5 bases). This clonotype originated in a man aged 50 or older who received an inactivated influenza vaccine. Sequencing used PBMCs from blood, obtained less than 15 days before vaccination. This chain's CDR3 is CASSLSGAGSGNTIYF. For the CDR3, the DNA is TGTGCCAGCAGCCTTAGTGGGGCAGGCTCTGGAAACACCATATATTTT.